This T cell receptor (beta chain) was retrieved from a study of shared clonotypes between healthy human individuals. The study's findings and limits: Clonotype sharing across several donors was observed for around 4.8% of naive CD4 clonotypes. Non-shared clonotypes displayed generation probabilities falling below those of clonotypes present in all four donors.

This CDR3 is 12 amino acids long. Trimming pared 8 bases from V and 10 bases from J, leaving 14 bases between. Per the germline V gene, CDR1 is MNHNS and CDR2 is SASEGT. On this clone itself: The antigen is undetermined.

Here immunoSEQ multiplex PCR was the method, and the copy in TCRdb shows in-frame clones only, minus some. The table shows 640,000 or so clones, with about 78% occurring only once. Nashville, Tennessee was home to all donors, each a Caucasian adult. The authors divided CD4+ cells into CD45RA+ naive and CD45RA-negative memory subsets. Sequencing was performed on memory CD4+ T cells sorted from blood. Subset in this sample: CD45RA-negative fraction. The clonotype was recovered from a woman aged 25 to 39 in good health. The gene calls are TRBV6-1 and TRBJ1-4, with TRBD1 as a possible D gene (5 bases). CDR3 sequence (DNA): TGTGCCAGCGAGGGGTTAGGAGGAAAACTGTTTTTT. Amino acid sequence: CASEGLGGKLFF.